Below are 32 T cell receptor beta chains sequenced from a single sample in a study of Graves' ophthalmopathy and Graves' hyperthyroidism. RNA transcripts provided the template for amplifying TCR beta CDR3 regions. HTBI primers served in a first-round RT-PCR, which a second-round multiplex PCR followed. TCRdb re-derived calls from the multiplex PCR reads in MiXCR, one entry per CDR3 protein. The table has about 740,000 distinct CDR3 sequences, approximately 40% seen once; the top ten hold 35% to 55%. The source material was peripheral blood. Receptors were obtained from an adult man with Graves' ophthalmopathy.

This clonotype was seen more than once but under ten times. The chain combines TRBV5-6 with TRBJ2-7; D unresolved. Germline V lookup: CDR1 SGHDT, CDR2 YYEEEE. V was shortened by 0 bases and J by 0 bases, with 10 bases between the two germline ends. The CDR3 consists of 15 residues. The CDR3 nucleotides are TGTGCCAGCAGCTTGGATGACAAACTCTCCTACGAGCAGTACTTC. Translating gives CASSLDDKLSYEQYF.

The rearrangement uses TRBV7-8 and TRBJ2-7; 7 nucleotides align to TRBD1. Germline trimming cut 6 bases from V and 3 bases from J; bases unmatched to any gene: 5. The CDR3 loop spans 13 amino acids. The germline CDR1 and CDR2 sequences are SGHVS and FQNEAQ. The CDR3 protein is CASSRDSVYEQYF. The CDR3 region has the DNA TGTGCCAGCAGTCGGGACAGTGTCTACGAGCAGTACTTC.

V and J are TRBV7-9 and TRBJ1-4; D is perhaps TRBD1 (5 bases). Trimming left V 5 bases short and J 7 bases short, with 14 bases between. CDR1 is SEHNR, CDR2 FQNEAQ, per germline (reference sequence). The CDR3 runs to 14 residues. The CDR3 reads CASSQDGGSEKLFF. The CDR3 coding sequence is TGTGCCAGCAGCCAAGATGGGGGATCTGAAAAACTGTTTTTT.

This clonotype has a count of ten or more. The CDR3 nucleotides read TGTGCCAGCAGTTCGACAGGGGGTGGCAATCAGCCCCAGCATTTT. Protein sequence: CASSSTGGGNQPQHF. The chain recombines TRBV6-5 with TRBJ1-5, with 9 bases identical to TRBD1. The CDR3 runs to 15 residues. V was pared by 4 bases and J by 2 bases, with 3 bases of the junction left unmatched. Looked up from germline, CDR1 is MNHEY and CDR2 is SVGAGI.

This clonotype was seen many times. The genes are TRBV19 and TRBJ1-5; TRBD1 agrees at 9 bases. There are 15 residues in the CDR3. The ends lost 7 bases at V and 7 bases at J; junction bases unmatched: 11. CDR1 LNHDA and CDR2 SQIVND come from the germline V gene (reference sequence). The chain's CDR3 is CASIPGTGIRQPQHF. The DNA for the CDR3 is TGTGCCAGTATCCCCGGGACAGGGATTCGACAGCCCCAGCATTTT.

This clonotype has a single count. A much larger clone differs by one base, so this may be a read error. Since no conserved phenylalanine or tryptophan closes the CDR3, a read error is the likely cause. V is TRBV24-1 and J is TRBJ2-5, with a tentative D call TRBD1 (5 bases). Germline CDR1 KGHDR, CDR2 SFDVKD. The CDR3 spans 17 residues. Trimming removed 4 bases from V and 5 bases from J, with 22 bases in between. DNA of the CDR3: TGTGCCACCAGTGACCCTGGGGCGTCGTCATTAGGGGAGACCCAGTACTGC. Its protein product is CATSDPGASSLGETQYC.

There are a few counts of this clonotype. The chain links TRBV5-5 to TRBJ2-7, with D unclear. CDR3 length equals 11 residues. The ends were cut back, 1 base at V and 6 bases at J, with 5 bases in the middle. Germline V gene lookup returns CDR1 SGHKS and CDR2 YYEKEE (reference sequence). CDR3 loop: CASSLLTEQYF. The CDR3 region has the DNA TGTGCCAGCAGCTTGTTGACCGAGCAGTACTTC.

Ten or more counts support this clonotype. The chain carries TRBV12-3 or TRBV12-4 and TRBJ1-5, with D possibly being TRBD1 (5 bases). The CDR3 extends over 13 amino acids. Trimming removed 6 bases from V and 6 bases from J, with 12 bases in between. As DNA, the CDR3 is TGTGCCAGCAGCCAGACAGTCACTCAGCCCCAGCATTTT. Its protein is CASSQTVTQPQHF.

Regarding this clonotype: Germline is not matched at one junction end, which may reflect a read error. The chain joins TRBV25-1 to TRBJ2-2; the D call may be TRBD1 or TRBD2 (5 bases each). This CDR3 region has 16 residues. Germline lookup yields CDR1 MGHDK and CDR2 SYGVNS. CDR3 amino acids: CASTQAAGWFSGELLF. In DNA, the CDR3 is TGTGCCAGCACCCAGGCGGCAGGGTGGTTCTCCGGGGAGCTGCTTTTT.

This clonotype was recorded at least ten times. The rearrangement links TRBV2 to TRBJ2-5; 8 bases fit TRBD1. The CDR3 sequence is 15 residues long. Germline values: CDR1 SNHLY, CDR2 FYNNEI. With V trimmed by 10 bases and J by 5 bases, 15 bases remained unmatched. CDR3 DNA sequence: TGTGCCACCCCGACAGGGGTTGAGGGGACGGAGACCCAGTACTTC. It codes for CATPTGVEGTETQYF.

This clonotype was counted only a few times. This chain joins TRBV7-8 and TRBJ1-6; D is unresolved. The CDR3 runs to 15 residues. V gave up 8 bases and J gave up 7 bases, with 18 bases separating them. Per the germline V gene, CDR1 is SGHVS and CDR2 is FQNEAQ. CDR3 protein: CASSPRRPDNSPLHF. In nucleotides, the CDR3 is TGTGCCAGCTCACCCAGGAGACCGGACAATTCACCCCTCCACTTT.

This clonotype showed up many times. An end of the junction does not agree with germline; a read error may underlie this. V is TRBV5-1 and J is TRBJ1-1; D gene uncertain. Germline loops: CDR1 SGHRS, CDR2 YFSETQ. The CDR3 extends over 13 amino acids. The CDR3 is CASSLDLDTEAFF. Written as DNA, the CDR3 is TGTGCCAGCAGCTTAGACTTGGACACTGAAGCTTTCTTT.

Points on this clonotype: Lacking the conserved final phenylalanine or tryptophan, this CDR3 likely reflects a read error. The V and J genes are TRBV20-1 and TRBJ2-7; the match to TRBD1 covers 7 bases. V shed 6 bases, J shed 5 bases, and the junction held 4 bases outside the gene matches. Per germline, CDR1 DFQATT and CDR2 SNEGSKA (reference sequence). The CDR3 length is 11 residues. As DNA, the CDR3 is TGCAGTGCCAAGACAGGGAACGAGCAGTACCTC. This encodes CSAKTGNEQYL.

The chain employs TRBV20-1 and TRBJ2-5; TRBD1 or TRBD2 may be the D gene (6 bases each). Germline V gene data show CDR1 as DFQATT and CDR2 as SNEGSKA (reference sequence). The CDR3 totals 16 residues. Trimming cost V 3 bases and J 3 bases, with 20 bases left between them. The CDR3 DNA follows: TGCAGTGCTAGTTCCGGAAGGGGGGACACTGAAGAGACCCAGTACTTC. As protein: CSASSGRGDTEETQYF.

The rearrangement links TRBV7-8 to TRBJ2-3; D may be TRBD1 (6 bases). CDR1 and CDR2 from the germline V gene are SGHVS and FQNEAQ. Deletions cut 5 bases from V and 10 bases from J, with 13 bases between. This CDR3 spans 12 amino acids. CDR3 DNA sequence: TGTGCCAGCAGCGACGGTCAGGGGCCGCAGTATTTT. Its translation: CASSDGQGPQYF.

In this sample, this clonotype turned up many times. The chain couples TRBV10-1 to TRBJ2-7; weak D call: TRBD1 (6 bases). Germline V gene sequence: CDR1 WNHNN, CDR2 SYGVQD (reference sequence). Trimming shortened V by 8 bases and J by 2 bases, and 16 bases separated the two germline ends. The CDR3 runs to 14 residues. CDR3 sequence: CASSPGVGAYEQYF. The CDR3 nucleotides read TGCGCCAGCTCACCAGGGGTTGGAGCCTACGAGCAGTACTTC.

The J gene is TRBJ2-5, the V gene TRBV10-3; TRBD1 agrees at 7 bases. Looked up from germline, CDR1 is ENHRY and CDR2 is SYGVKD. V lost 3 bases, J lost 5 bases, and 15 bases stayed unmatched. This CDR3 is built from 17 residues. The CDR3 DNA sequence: TGTGCCATCAGTGACCTCACAGGGGAAGGCGCATCGGAGACCCAGTACTTC. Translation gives CAISDLTGEGASETQYF.

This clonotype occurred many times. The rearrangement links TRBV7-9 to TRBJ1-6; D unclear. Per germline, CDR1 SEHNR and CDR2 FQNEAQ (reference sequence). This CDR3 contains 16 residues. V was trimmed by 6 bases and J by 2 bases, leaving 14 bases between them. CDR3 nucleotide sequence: TGTGCCAGCAGTCGATGGTCAGGCGCCTATAATTCACCCCTCCACTTT. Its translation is CASSRWSGAYNSPLHF.

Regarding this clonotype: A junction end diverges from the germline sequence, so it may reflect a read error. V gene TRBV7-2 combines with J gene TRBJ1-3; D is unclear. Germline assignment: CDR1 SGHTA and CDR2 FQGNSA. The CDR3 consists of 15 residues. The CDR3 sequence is CASSHLGVLGNAIYF. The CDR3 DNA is TGTGCCAGCAGCCACCTCGGGGTCTTAGGAAACGCCATATATTTT.

The CDR3 nucleotides read TGTGCCAGCAGCTACCAGGGTGCCTATGGCTACACCTTC. Encoded protein: CASSYQGAYGYTF. The chain employs TRBV7-2 and TRBJ1-2, with D perhaps TRBD1 (5 bases). Trimming shortened V by 4 bases and J by 4 bases, and 10 bases separated the two germline ends. This CDR3 is 13 amino acids long. Germline-derived CDR1 and CDR2 are SGHTA and FQGNSA.

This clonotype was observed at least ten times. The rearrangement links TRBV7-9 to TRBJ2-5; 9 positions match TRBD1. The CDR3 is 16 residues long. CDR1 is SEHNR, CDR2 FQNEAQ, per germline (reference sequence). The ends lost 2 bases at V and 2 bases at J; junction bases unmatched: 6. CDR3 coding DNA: TGTGCCAGCAGCTTACCCCGCGGGACAGGGCAAGAGACCCAGTACTTC. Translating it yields CASSLPRGTGQETQYF.

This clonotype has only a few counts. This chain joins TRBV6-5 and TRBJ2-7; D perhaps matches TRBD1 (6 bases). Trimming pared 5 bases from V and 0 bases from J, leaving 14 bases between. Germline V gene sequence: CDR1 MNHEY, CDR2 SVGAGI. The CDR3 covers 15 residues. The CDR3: CASSATGSYSYEQYF. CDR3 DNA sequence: TGTGCCAGCAGTGCCACAGGGTCCTACTCCTACGAGCAGTACTTC.

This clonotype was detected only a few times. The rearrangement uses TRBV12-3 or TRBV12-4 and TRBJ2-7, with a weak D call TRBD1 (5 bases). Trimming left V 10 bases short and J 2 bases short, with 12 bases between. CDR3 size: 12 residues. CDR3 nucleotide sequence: TGTGCCACCGGACACCAACCCTACGAGCAGTACTTC. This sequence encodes CATGHQPYEQYF.

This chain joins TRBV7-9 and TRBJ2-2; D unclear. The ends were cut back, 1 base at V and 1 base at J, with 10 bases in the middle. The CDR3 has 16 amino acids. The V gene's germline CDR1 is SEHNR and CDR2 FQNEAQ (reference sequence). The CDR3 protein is CASSLGRLENTGELFF. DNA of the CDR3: TGTGCCAGCAGCTTAGGGCGTCTAGAGAACACCGGGGAGCTGTTTTTT.

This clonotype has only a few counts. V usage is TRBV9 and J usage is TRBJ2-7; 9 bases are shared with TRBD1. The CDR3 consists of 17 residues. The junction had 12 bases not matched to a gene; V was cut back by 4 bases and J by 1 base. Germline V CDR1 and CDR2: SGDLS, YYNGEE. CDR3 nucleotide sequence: TGTGCCAGCAGCCAAGATGGGACAGGGTTTTTATCCTACGAGCAGTACTTC. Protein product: CASSQDGTGFLSYEQYF.

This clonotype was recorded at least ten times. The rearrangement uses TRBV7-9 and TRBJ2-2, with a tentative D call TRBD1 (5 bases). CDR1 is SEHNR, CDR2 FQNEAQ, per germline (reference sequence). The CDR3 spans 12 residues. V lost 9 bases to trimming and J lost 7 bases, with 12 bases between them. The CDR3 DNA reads TGTGCCAGTAGCAGGGTTGACGGGGAGCTGTTTTTT. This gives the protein CASSRVDGELFF.

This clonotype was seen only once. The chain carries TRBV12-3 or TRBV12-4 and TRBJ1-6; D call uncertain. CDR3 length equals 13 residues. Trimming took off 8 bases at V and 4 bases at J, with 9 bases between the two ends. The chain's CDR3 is CASRNRYNSPLHF. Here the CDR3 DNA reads TGTGCCAGCCGCAACAGATATAATTCACCCCTCCACTTT.

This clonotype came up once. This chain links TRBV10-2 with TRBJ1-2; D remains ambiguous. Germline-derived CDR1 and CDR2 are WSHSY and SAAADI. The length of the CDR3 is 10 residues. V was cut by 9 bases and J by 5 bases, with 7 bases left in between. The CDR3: CARAPYGYTF. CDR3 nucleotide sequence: TGCGCCAGGGCCCCTTATGGCTACACCTTC.

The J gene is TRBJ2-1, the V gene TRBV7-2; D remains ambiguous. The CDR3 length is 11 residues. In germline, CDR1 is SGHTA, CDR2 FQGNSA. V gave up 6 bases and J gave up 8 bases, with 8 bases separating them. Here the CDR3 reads CASSNFDEQFF. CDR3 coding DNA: TGTGCCAGCAGTAACTTTGATGAGCAGTTCTTC.

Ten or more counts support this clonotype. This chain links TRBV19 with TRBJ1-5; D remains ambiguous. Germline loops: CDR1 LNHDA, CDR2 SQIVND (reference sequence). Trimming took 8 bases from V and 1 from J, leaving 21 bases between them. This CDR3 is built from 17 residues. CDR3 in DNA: TGTGCCAGTCAGCGTAAGGAGCTCGGGCTCAGCAATCAGCCCCAGCATTTT. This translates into CASQRKELGLSNQPQHF.

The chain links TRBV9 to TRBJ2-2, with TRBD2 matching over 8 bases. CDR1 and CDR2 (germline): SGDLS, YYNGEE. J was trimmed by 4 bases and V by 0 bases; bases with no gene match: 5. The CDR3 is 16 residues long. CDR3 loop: CASSVVGRAGTGELFF. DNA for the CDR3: TGTGCCAGCAGCGTAGTCGGGAGGGCCGGCACCGGGGAGCTGTTTTTT. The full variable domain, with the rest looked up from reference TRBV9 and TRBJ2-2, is DSGVTQTPKHLITATGQRVTLRCSPRSGDLSVYWYQQSLDQGLQFLIQYYNGEERAKGNILERFSAQQFPDLHSELNLSSLELGDSALYFCASSVVGRAGTGELFFGEGSRLTVL.

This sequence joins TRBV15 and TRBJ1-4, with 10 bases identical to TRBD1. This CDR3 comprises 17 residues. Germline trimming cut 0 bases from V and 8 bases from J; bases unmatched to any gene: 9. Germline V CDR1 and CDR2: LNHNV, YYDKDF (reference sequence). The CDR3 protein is CATSRDPGTGAEEKLFF. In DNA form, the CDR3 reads TGTGCCACCAGCAGAGATCCAGGGACAGGGGCGGAGGAAAAACTGTTTTTT.